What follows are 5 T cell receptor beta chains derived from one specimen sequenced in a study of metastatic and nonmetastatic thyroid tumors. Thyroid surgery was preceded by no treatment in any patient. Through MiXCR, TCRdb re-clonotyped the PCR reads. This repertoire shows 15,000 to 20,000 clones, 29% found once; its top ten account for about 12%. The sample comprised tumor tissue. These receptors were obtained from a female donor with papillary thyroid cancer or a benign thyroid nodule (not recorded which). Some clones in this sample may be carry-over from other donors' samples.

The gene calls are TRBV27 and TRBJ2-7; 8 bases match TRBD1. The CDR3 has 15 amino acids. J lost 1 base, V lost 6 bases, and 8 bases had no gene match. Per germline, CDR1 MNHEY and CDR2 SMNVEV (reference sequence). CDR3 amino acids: CASSQRQGTSYEQYF. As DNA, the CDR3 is TGTGCCAGCAGCCAGAGACAGGGGACATCCTACGAGCAGTACTTC.

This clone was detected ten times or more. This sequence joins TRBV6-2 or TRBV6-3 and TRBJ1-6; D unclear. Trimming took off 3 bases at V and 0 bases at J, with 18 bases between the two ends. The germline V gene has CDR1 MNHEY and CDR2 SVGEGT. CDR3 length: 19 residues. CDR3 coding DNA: TGTGCCAGCAGTTATGTGCAGGCGACCACGAGCTCCTATAATTCACCCCTCCACTTT. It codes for CASSYVQATTSSYNSPLHF.

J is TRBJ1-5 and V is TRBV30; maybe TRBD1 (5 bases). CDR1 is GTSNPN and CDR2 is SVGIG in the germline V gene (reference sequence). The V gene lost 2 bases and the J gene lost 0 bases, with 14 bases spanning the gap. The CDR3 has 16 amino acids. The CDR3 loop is CAWSPPGAGSNQPQHF. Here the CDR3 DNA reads TGTGCCTGGAGTCCCCCCGGGGCAGGTAGCAATCAGCCCCAGCATTTT.

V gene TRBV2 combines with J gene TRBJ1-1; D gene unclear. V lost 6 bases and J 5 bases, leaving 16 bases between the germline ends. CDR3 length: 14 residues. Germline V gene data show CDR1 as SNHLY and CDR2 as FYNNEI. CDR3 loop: CASSPRGWETEAFF. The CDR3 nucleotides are TGTGCCAGCAGCCCCAGAGGCTGGGAGACTGAAGCTTTCTTT.

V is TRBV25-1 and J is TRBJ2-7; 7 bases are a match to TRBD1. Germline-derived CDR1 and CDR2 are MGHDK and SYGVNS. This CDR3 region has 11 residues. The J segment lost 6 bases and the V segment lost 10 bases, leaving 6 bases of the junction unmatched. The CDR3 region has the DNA TGTGCCACCACGACAGGGTTCGAGCAGTACTTC. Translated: CATTTGFEQYF.